This is a list of T cell receptor beta chains from one sample in a study of blood T cell repertoires in COVID-19. Produced via immunoSEQ multiplex PCR; TCRdb's table is partial and in-frame only. This repertoire shows about 190,000 clones, roughly 86% found once; its top ten account for roughly 5.3%. The specimen sequenced was peripheral blood. Source of these receptors: a woman between 65 and 79 years old with active or convalescent COVID-19. The CDR3 runs from the conserved cysteine through the conserved F or W. The D gene is left open where the match is weak. Clone size is given for some rows only: seen once, a few or many times, or a class if the clone is expanded.

TRBJ2-1 | . | TRBV6-4 | TRBD2 | CASSILAGDKNEQFF | TGTGCCAGCAGCATACTAGCGGGAGATAAGAATGAGCAGTTCTTC
TRBJ2-7 | . | TRBV5-1 | TRBD1 | CASSWDSRPYEQYF | TGCGCCAGCAGCTGGGACAGCCGGCCCTACGAGCAGTACTTC
TRBJ1-5 | few | TRBV19 | . | CASSMAVGGNQPQHF | TGTGCCAGTAGTATGGCAGTCGGAGGAAATCAGCCCCAGCATTTT
TRBJ1-5 | . | TRBV28 | . | CASSPPGGGAYSNQPQHF | TGTGCCAGCAGCCCGCCGGGGGGGGGAGCCTATAGCAATCAGCCCCAGCATTTT
TRBJ2-2 | . | TRBV9 | TRBD2 | CASSLLRRGRTSGRGGTGELFF | TGTGCCAGCAGCCTACTACGGAGGGGCAGGACTAGCGGGAGAGGTGGCACCGGGGAGCTGTTTTTT
TRBJ2-1 | . | TRBV27 | . | CASSHSPGLSVSYNEQFF | TGTGCCAGCAGTCACTCCCCGGGACTCTCGGTCTCCTACAATGAGCAGTTCTTC
TRBJ2-1 | once | TRBV9 | TRBD1 | CASSGAGQAYNEQFF | TGTGCCAGCAGTGGAGCCGGACAGGCCTACAATGAGCAGTTCTTC
TRBJ1-2 | once | TRBV6-5 | . | CASSSGQRLYGYTF | TGTGCCAGCTCGTCCGGACAGCGCCTTTATGGCTACACCTTC
TRBJ2-3 | . | TRBV6-6 | TRBD2 | CASSNSGSSTDTQYF | TGTGCCAGCAGTAATAGCGGGTCGAGCACAGATACGCAGTATTTT
TRBJ1-1 | . | TRBV18 | TRBD1 | CASSPPNRGNTEAFF | TGTGCCAGCTCACCACCCAACAGGGGGAACACTGAAGCTTTCTTT
TRBJ1-2 | . | TRBV28 | TRBD1 | CASSPGWGQLGAYGYTF | TGTGCCAGCAGCCCTGGGTGGGGACAGCTGGGTGCCTATGGCTACACCTTC
TRBJ1-2 | . | TRBV7-9 | . | CASRLYGTLYGYTF | TGTGCCAGCAGGTTATACGGGACACTCTATGGCTACACCTTC
TRBJ1-1 | . | TRBV29-1 | TRBD1 | CSVDGTGGRNTEAFF | TGCAGCGTTGACGGGACAGGGGGCCGTAACACTGAAGCTTTCTTT
TRBJ2-6 | . | TRBV3-1/TRBV3-2 | TRBD1 | CASSQARTGSGANVLTF | TGTGCCAGCAGCCAAGCTCGGACAGGCTCTGGGGCCAACGTCCTGACTTTC
TRBJ2-3 | . | TRBV5-3 | . | CARRKTRPTDTQYF | TGTGCCAGAAGGAAGACTCGTCCCACAGATACGCAGTATTTT
TRBJ2-7 | . | TRBV2 | . | CASSDLSPYEQYF | TGTGCCAGCAGTGATCTATCTCCCTACGAGCAGTACTTC
TRBJ2-1 | . | TRBV5-6 | . | CASSLDSNSEQFF | TGTGCCAGCAGCTTGGACTCAAACAGTGAGCAGTTCTTC
TRBJ1-2 | . | TRBV19 | TRBD1 | CASTLDRVDGYTF | TGTGCCAGTACTCTGGACAGGGTGGATGGCTACACCTTC
TRBJ2-2 | . | TRBV5-3 | . | CARSPRRELTGELFF | TGTGCCAGAAGTCCCCGGAGGGAGCTCACCGGGGAGCTGTTTTTT
TRBJ2-3 | . | TRBV2 | . | CATGQGSTDTQYF | TGTGCCACCGGCCAGGGGAGCACAGATACGCAGTATTTT
TRBJ2-6 | . | TRBV5-6 | TRBD2 | CASSRGLAGAGANVLTF | TGTGCCAGCAGCCGAGGACTAGCGGGAGCTGGGGCCAACGTCCTGACTTTC
TRBJ2-1 | . | TRBV5-1 | TRBD2 | CASSLAAGASGITYNEQFF | TGCGCCAGCAGCTTGGCCGCCGGTGCTAGCGGGATTACCTACAATGAGCAGTTCTTC
TRBJ2-7 | . | TRBV18 | . | CASSPYEEQYF | TGTGCCAGCTCCCCTTATGAGGAGCAGTACTTC
TRBJ1-4 | . | TRBV9 | . | CASSVGGQGEKLFF | TGTGCCAGCAGCGTCGGGGGTCAAGGAGAAAAACTGTTTTTT
TRBJ2-7 | . | TRBV5-6 | TRBD1 | CATGTGGYEQYF | TGTGCCACAGGGACAGGCGGCTACGAGCAGTACTTC
TRBJ2-1 | . | TRBV5-1 | . | CASSLGPSPGYNEQFF | TGCGCCAGCAGCTTAGGTCCTAGCCCGGGCTACAATGAGCAGTTCTTC
TRBJ2-1 | few | TRBV7-7 | . | CASSLVITVADNEQFF | TGTGCCAGCAGCTTAGTAATTACCGTAGCCGACAATGAGCAGTTCTTC
TRBJ1-5 | many | TRBV6-6 | . | CASSPSGIPRGNQPQHF | TGTGCCAGCAGTCCTTCCGGGATCCCAAGAGGCAATCAGCCCCAGCATTTT
TRBJ1-5 | few | TRBV19 | . | CAATPTGFGSNQPQHF | TGTGCCGCCACTCCTACAGGTTTCGGGAGCAATCAGCCCCAGCATTTT
TRBJ2-3 | few | TRBV7-9 | TRBD2 | CASTIAGEGTDTQYF | TGTGCCAGCACCATAGCGGGAGAGGGCACAGATACGCAGTATTTT
TRBJ2-1 | . | TRBV19 | TRBD2 | CASSIGTSGNNEQFF | TGTGCCAGTAGTATTGGGACTAGCGGGAACAATGAGCAGTTCTTC
TRBJ2-7 | . | TRBV11-3 | TRBD1 | CASSLGEVPDRTYEQYF | TGTGCCAGCAGCTTAGGCGAAGTTCCGGACAGGACATACGAGCAGTACTTC
TRBJ2-6 | . | TRBV19 | . | CASTPLSGANVLTF | TGTGCCAGTACCCCACTCTCCGGGGCCAACGTCCTGACTTTC
TRBJ2-5 | few | TRBV29-1 | . | CSVVGGIGETQYF | TGCAGCGTTGTGGGCGGGATCGGAGAGACCCAGTACTTC
TRBJ2-7 | . | TRBV29-1 | . | CSAFGVGMGSYEQYF | TGCAGCGCCTTTGGGGTCGGGATGGGATCCTACGAGCAGTACTTC
TRBJ2-5 | . | TRBV11-3 | TRBD1 | CASSLGQGAETQYF | TGTGCCAGCAGCTTAGGGCAGGGGGCAGAGACCCAGTACTTC
TRBJ2-5 | . | TRBV28 | . | CASSLRGNQETQYF | TGTGCCAGCAGCTTACGGGGGAACCAAGAGACCCAGTACTTC
TRBJ1-3 | . | TRBV7-2 | . | CASSLGGMAGNTIYF | TGTGCCAGCAGCTTAGGAGGGATGGCTGGAAACACCATATATTTT
TRBJ2-5 | . | TRBV5-1 | . | CASSNRGTQYF | TGCGCCAGCAGCAACCGGGGGACCCAGTACTTC
TRBJ1-5 | . | TRBV11-2 | . | CASSGQNQPQHF | TGTGCCAGCAGCGGACAGAATCAGCCCCAGCATTTT
TRBJ2-1 | . | TRBV7-9 | TRBD2 | CASSPTSGGSNEQFF | TGTGCCAGCAGCCCGACTAGCGGGGGTTCCAATGAGCAGTTCTTC
TRBJ2-5 | . | TRBV5-1 | . | CASSRSDYWETQYF | TGCGCCAGCAGCCGCTCGGACTACTGGGAGACCCAGTACTTC
TRBJ1-2 | . | TRBV6-5 | TRBD1 | CASSRQGVLQYGYTF | TGTGCCAGCAGTCGACAGGGAGTACTACAATATGGCTACACCTTC
TRBJ1-5 | . | TRBV27 | . | CASSLSFPHSVSNQPQHF | TGTGCCAGCAGTTTATCTTTCCCGCACTCGGTTAGCAATCAGCCCCAGCATTTT
TRBJ1-1 | . | TRBV5-1 | . | CASSLVPDMNTEAFF | TGCGCCAGCAGCTTGGTTCCAGACATGAACACTGAAGCTTTCTTT
TRBJ2-1 | . | TRBV5-6 | TRBD2 | CASSLWASGSLYNEQFF | TGTGCCAGCAGCTTGTGGGCTAGCGGGAGTCTTTACAATGAGCAGTTCTTC
TRBJ2-3 | . | TRBV5-1 | . | CASSLTDTQYF | TGCGCCAGCAGCCTCACAGATACGCAGTATTTT